The 30 T cell receptor beta chains given below trace back to one sample, sequenced in a study of shared clonotypes between healthy human individuals. Some clones are missing from TCRdb's copy, which holds only in-frame ones; the method was immunoSEQ multiplex PCR. The sample has about 680,000 clones; roughly 73% are singletons. The sample consisted of memory CD4+ T cells sorted from blood. Subset meaning: CD45RA-negative fraction. These receptors originate from a woman aged 30 to 39 in good health.

Only one count was recorded for this clone. This chain joins TRBV4-1 and TRBJ1-4, with TRBD1 identical over 8 bases. The length of the CDR3 is 15 residues. Germline V lookup: CDR1 MGHRA, CDR2 YSYEKL. V was clipped by 3 bases and J by 4 bases; unmatched bases: 4. DNA of the CDR3: TGCGCCAGCAGCCAGACGGACAGGGATAATGAAAAACTGTTTTTT. Translating it yields CASSQTDRDNEKLFF.

This clone appeared once. CDR3 in amino acids: CASSIYGETSYEQYF. In DNA form, the CDR3 reads TGTGCCAGTAGTATATATGGCGAAACCTCCTACGAGCAGTACTTC. This chain uses TRBV19 with TRBJ2-7, with unresolved D. The germline CDR1 and CDR2 sequences are LNHDA and SQIVND (reference sequence). The length of the CDR3 is 15 residues. The V end lost 2 bases, the J end lost 0 bases, and 11 bases lay between the germline ends.

This chain links TRBV2 with TRBJ1-5, with D tentatively TRBD1 (6 bases). CDR3 size: 15 residues. CDR1 is SNHLY and CDR2 is FYNNEI in the germline V gene. V lost 7 bases, J lost 0 bases, and 13 bases lay in between. CDR3 residues: CASKKGQNSNQPQHF. The CDR3 nucleotides read TGTGCCAGCAAGAAAGGACAGAATAGCAATCAGCCCCAGCATTTT.

Many counts were recorded for this clone. CDR3 protein: CASTLGGDPRHEQYF. In DNA form, the CDR3 reads TGTGCCAGCACCCTGGGAGGGGACCCTAGACACGAGCAGTACTTC. The gene calls are TRBV5-6 and TRBJ2-7; 7 bases are shared with TRBD2. The J segment lost 5 bases and the V segment lost 6 bases, leaving 14 bases of the junction unmatched. The V gene's germline CDR1 is SGHDT and CDR2 YYEEEE. The CDR3 extends over 15 amino acids.

The chain uses TRBV9 and TRBJ1-3; D is uncertain. Germline lookup yields CDR1 SGDLS and CDR2 YYNGEE. The V and J ends lost 3 bases and 4 bases respectively, with 17 bases between them. The CDR3 covers 16 residues. CDR3 sequence (DNA): TGTGCCAGCAGCGCCCAAATGGACCTACCCGGAAACACCATATATTTT. Translated: CASSAQMDLPGNTIYF.

This chain connects TRBV4-1 to TRBJ1-2, with 7 bases aligning to TRBD1. V was clipped by 1 base and J by 1 base; unmatched bases: 12. Germline loops: CDR1 MGHRA, CDR2 YSYEKL. This CDR3 contains 18 residues. CDR3 in amino acids: CASSQGQEGALLNYGYTF. For the CDR3, the DNA is TGCGCCAGCAGCCAAGGGCAAGAGGGGGCACTACTTAACTATGGCTACACCTTC.

This clone was seen only once. The genes are TRBV18 and TRBJ1-3; 7 bases are a match to TRBD1. There are 15 residues in the CDR3. Germline trimming cut 3 bases from V and 8 bases from J; bases unmatched to any gene: 10. CDR1 and CDR2 (germline): KGHSH, LQKENI. The CDR3 here is CASSPVRDSPDTIYF. The CDR3, as DNA: TGTGCCAGCTCACCGGTGCGGGACAGCCCGGACACCATATATTTT.

This clone was seen once. V is TRBV20-1 and J is TRBJ2-7; 8 nucleotides line up with TRBD1. Germline CDR1 and CDR2: DFQATT and SNEGSKA (reference sequence). CDR3 length: 11 amino acids. The junction had 2 bases not matched to a gene; V was cut back by 6 bases and J by 4 bases. CDR3 sequence: CSATGDYEQYF. DNA of the CDR3: TGCAGTGCGACAGGGGATTACGAGCAGTACTTC.

This clone was recorded only once. The V gene is TRBV4-1, the J gene TRBJ2-4, with D possibly matching TRBD2 (6 bases). The V end was cut by 1 base, the J end by 9 bases, with 19 bases between. The CDR3 loop spans 16 amino acids. In germline, CDR1 is MGHRA, CDR2 YSYEKL. The CDR3 region is CASSQVGGSRDAIQYF. CDR3 coding DNA: TGCGCCAGCAGCCAAGTCGGGGGATCCCGCGACGCCATTCAGTACTTC.

The chain has TRBV9 and TRBJ1-2, with D tentatively TRBD1 (6 bases). Germline CDR1 is SGDLS and CDR2 is YYNGEE. Trimming removed 4 bases at V and 8 bases at J, with 18 bases between. The CDR3 loop spans 14 amino acids. The CDR3 nucleotides read TGTGCCAGCAGCCTCAGGGTGGGGGCGCAGGGCTACACCTTC. Its protein product is CASSLRVGAQGYTF.

The CDR3 is CASSRRQVGGYGYEQYF. The CDR3, as DNA: TGTGCCAGCAGCCGGCGACAAGTCGGGGGTTATGGCTACGAGCAGTACTTC. The chain is built from TRBV28 and TRBJ2-7; TRBD2 is a possible D gene (6 bases). This CDR3 region has 17 residues. CDR1 and CDR2 from the germline V gene are MDHEN and SYDVKM. The germline V and J ends were trimmed by 6 bases and 3 bases, with 24 bases remaining between them.

The table lists this clone with a count of one. This chain uses TRBV7-2 with TRBJ2-7, with D tentatively TRBD1 (6 bases). V was trimmed by 4 bases and J by 7 bases, leaving 14 bases between them. Germline V gene sequence: CDR1 SGHTA, CDR2 FQGNSA. This CDR3 contains 13 residues. CDR3 in amino acids: CASSYQTGREQYF. CDR3 nucleotide sequence: TGTGCCAGCAGCTATCAAACAGGGAGAGAGCAGTACTTC.

This chain links TRBV29-1 with TRBJ2-7, with 8 nucleotides matching TRBD2. CDR3 size: 13 residues. The V gene's germline CDR1 is SQVTM and CDR2 ANQGSEA. V was clipped by 5 bases and J by 3 bases; unmatched bases: 6. The CDR3 reads CSVYSGSFYEQYF. The CDR3, as DNA: TGCAGCGTTTACAGCGGGAGTTTCTACGAGCAGTACTTC.

The V gene is TRBV6-1, the J gene TRBJ2-1; the D is unclear. CDR1 and CDR2 (germline): MNHNS, SASEGT. The CDR3 is 14 residues long. Trimming stripped 6 bases from V and 1 base from J, with 10 bases between. The CDR3 reads CASRSPGSYNEQFF. For the CDR3, the DNA is TGTGCCAGCAGAAGCCCGGGTTCCTACAATGAGCAGTTCTTC.

The chain carries TRBV29-1 and TRBJ2-1; D is uncertain. Germline loops: CDR1 SQVTM, CDR2 ANQGSEA. The CDR3 has 12 residues. The ends were cut back, 3 bases at V and 5 bases at J, with 8 bases in the middle. CDR3 loop: CSVDQTHNEQFF. CDR3 coding DNA: TGCAGCGTTGATCAAACCCACAATGAGCAGTTCTTC.

The chain couples TRBV7-2 to TRBJ2-1; a possible D gene is TRBD2 (6 bases). Looked up from germline, CDR1 is SGHTA and CDR2 is FQGNSA. This CDR3 is built from 15 residues. The V end was cut by 1 base, the J end by 4 bases, with 11 bases between. The CDR3 loop is CASSLEGGMYNEQFF. In nucleotides, the CDR3 is TGTGCCAGCAGCTTAGAAGGCGGGATGTACAATGAGCAGTTCTTC.

Worth noting for this clone: A much more abundant neighbour one base away suggests this may be a read error. Distinct nucleotide sequences in the sample also encode this CDR3. The V gene is TRBV5-1, the J gene TRBJ2-7; TRBD1 aligns across 9 bases. Trimming took 4 bases from V and 6 from J; bases not matched to a gene: 5. Germline V gives CDR1 SGHRS, CDR2 YFSETQ. This CDR3 has 13 residues. The CDR3 DNA sequence: TGCGCCAGCAGCCTAGGACAGGGGCGCGAGCAGTACTTC. Translation gives CASSLGQGREQYF.

Written as DNA, the CDR3 is TGTGCCAGCTCTAGTAAGGAGACCCAGTACTTC. It is translated as CASSSKETQYF. The chain employs TRBV28 and TRBJ2-5; unclear D gene. Germline CDR1 MDHEN, CDR2 SYDVKM. The CDR3 is made up of 11 amino acids. Trimming pared 8 bases from V and 5 bases from J, leaving 9 bases between.

A few counts support this clone. The chain uses TRBV13 and TRBJ2-7, with TRBD1 matching 8 bases. Trimming cost V 11 bases and J 6 bases; bases outside gene matches: 9. The CDR3 length is 12 residues. Germline CDR1 is PRHDT and CDR2 is FYEKMQ (reference sequence). The CDR3 is CAGRQGIGEQYF. DNA for the CDR3: TGTGCCGGACGACAGGGGATCGGCGAGCAGTACTTC. The whole variable domain, filled in from reference TRBV13 and TRBJ2-7, reads AAGVIQSPRHLIKEKRETATLKCYPIPRHDTVYWYQQGPGQDPQFLISFYEKMQSDKGSIPDRFSAQQFSDYHSELNMSSLELGDSALYFCAGRQGIGEQYFGPGTRLTVT.

There are a few counts of this clone. This rearrangement joins TRBV5-1 to TRBJ2-5; TRBD1 or TRBD2 may be the D gene (6 bases each). The ends were cut back, 0 bases at V and 6 bases at J, with 12 bases in the middle. The CDR3 is 14 amino acids. The germline CDR1 and CDR2 sequences are SGHRS and YFSETQ. CDR3 sequence reads: CASSLDGGQKTQYF. DNA for the CDR3: TGCGCCAGCAGCTTGGACGGGGGCCAGAAGACCCAGTACTTC.

This clone was observed a few times. The chain has TRBV28 and TRBJ2-4, with D possibly being TRBD2 (6 bases). Germline CDR1 MDHEN, CDR2 SYDVKM. Trimming pared 1 base from V and 0 bases from J, leaving 10 bases between. The CDR3 runs 16 residues. The CDR3 protein is CASSLLGTEAKNIQYF. The CDR3 region has the DNA TGTGCCAGCAGTTTATTAGGGACTGAAGCCAAAAACATTCAGTACTTC. Full variable domain (rest looked up from reference TRBV28 and TRBJ2-4): DVKVTQSSRYLVKRTGEKVFLECVQDMDHENMFWYRQDPGLGLRLIYFSYDVKMKEKGDIPEGYSVSREKKERFSLILESASTNQTSMYLCASSLLGTEAKNIQYFGAGTRLSVL.

CDR3 loop: CASSVTAGTDTQYF. CDR3 bases: TGTGCCAGCAGTGTAACAGCGGGCACAGATACGCAGTATTTT. V and J are TRBV6-1 and TRBJ2-3; a possible D gene is TRBD2 (5 bases). V lost 4 bases and J 1 base, leaving 9 bases between the germline ends. CDR1 is MNHNS and CDR2 is SASEGT in the germline V gene. This CDR3 has 14 residues.

This clone was picked up a small number of times. This specimen includes other DNA sequences encoding the same CDR3. V and J are TRBV5-1 and TRBJ2-7; D remains unclear. Trimming took off 4 bases at V and 3 bases at J, with 8 bases between the two ends. This CDR3 is built from 12 residues. Per germline, CDR1 SGHRS and CDR2 YFSETQ. The CDR3 here is CASSPLGYEQYF. The CDR3 DNA reads as TGCGCCAGCAGCCCATTAGGCTACGAGCAGTACTTC.

The rearrangement joins TRBV5-6 to TRBJ2-1; a weak D match, TRBD2 (5 bases). The CDR3 length is 17 residues. Trimming shortened V by 4 bases and J by 4 bases, and 21 bases separated the two germline ends. Per germline, CDR1 SGHDT and CDR2 YYEEEE. CDR3 nucleotides: TGTGCCAGCAGCGGGAGCGCCCTAGCACCCCCATACAATGAGCAGTTCTTC. Protein product: CASSGSALAPPYNEQFF. The complete variable domain, with remaining parts taken from reference TRBV5-6 and TRBJ2-1, reads DAGVTQSPTHLIKTRGQQVTLRCSPKSGHDTVSWYQQALGQGPQFIFQYYEEEERQRGNFPDRFSGHQFPNYSSELNVNALLLGDSALYLCASSGSALAPPYNEQFFGPGTRLTVL.

This clone showed up just a few times. This CDR3 is CATQETYMNTEAFF. DNA of the CDR3: TGTGCCACTCAGGAGACGTACATGAACACTGAAGCTTTCTTT. The rearrangement joins TRBV6-1 to TRBJ1-1; D uncertain. Per germline, CDR1 MNHNS and CDR2 SASEGT. V lost 10 bases and J lost 0, with 15 bases in between. CDR3 size: 14 residues.

V gene TRBV10-1 combines with J gene TRBJ2-3; 7 nucleotides match TRBD1. The CDR3 totals 14 residues. V shed 3 bases and J 9 bases; nucleotides not matched to a gene: 9. Germline V CDR1 and CDR2: WNHNN, SYGVQD (reference sequence). In nucleotides, the CDR3 is TGCGCCAGCAGTGAAGGGGGCCCCTCGCGGACGCAGTATTTT. Protein: CASSEGGPSRTQYF.

This chain joins TRBV19 and TRBJ2-5, with 7 bases matching TRBD2. The CDR3 covers 17 residues. V lost 3 bases to trimming and J lost 5 bases; unmatched junction nucleotides: 15. Germline CDR1 LNHDA, CDR2 SQIVND (reference sequence). Written as DNA, the CDR3 is TGTGCCAGTAGTATGGGAGGGGCGCGCGGTTTCAGTGAGACCCAGTACTTC. Its translation: CASSMGGARGFSETQYF.

In nucleotides, the CDR3 is TGTGCCAGCAGCGGAGACAGGGTATACACCGGCGGGGAGCTGTTTTTT. Translation: CASSGDRVYTGGELFF. The chain recombines TRBV9 with TRBJ2-2, with 7 bases fitting TRBD1. CDR3 length: 16 amino acids. The V segment lost 3 bases and the J segment 7 bases; nucleotides outside the gene matches: 12. CDR1 SGDLS and CDR2 YYNGEE come from the germline V gene.

The chain has TRBV2 and TRBJ1-1; D ambiguous. The CDR3 runs 13 residues. Germline assignment: CDR1 SNHLY and CDR2 FYNNEI. The V and J ends lost 3 bases and 4 bases respectively, with 9 bases between them. The CDR3 nucleotides read TGTGCCAGCAGTGACCGGGAATCCACTGAAGCTTTCTTT. Protein sequence: CASSDRESTEAFF.

The chain links TRBV7-9 to TRBJ1-4; unclear D gene. The CDR3 has 15 amino acids. Germline CDR1 reads SEHNR; CDR2 reads FQNEAQ (reference sequence). V gave up 6 bases and J gave up 7 bases, with 18 bases separating them. DNA of the CDR3: TGTGCCAGCAGTCAGATGGCGGTCGAGGGTGAAAAACTGTTTTTT. This translates into CASSQMAVEGEKLFF.